These 32 T cell receptor beta chains originate from one sample sequenced in a study of cytotoxic CD8 clonotypes in ibrutinib-treated CLL. Sequencing used immunoSEQ multiplex PCR; TCRdb keeps in-frame clones, though not all of them. Here the sample spans roughly 63,000 clones, around 52% being singletons. This material consisted of PBMCs, taken after 12 months of ibrutinib treatment. The receptors were sampled from a human donor with chronic lymphocytic leukemia.

This chain uses TRBV27 with TRBJ2-1; 11 bases map to TRBD2. With 5 bases clipped from V and 3 bases from J, the junction kept 3 bases outside the gene matches. CDR1 MNHEY and CDR2 SMNVEV come from the germline V gene (reference sequence). The CDR3 extends over 15 amino acids. For the CDR3, the DNA is TGTGCCAGCAGTGTCACTAGCGGGAGCTACAATGAGCAGTTCTTC. This codes for CASSVTSGSYNEQFF.

Sample share makes this clone medium-sized. V gene TRBV9 combines with J gene TRBJ1-6; TRBD1 agrees at 8 bases. CDR1 SGDLS and CDR2 YYNGEE come from the germline V gene. The CDR3 loop spans 16 amino acids. With V trimmed by 2 bases and J by 9 bases, 10 bases remained unmatched. DNA of the CDR3: TGTGCCAGCAGCGTCCTCGGACAGGGTCATGGTTCACCCCTCCACTTT. It yields the protein CASSVLGQGHGSPLHF.

The chain links TRBV7-2 to TRBJ2-3; 7 bases line up with TRBD2. The junction had 6 bases not matched to a gene; V was cut back by 9 bases and J by 0 bases. From germline, CDR1 is SGHTA and CDR2 FQGNSA. The CDR3 is 14 residues long. DNA of the CDR3: TGTGCCAGTCGAGGCGGGAGAAGCACAGATACGCAGTATTTT. Translated, it gives CASRGGRSTDTQYF.

The V and J genes are TRBV19 and TRBJ1-2; no clear D gene. The V gene lost 0 bases and the J gene lost 5 bases, with 10 bases spanning the gap. Per the germline V gene, CDR1 is LNHDA and CDR2 is SQIVND (reference sequence). CDR3 length: 14 residues. The CDR3 protein is CASSIDLNRYGYTF. The DNA for the CDR3 is TGTGCCAGTAGTATAGACCTAAACAGATATGGCTACACCTTC.

The rearrangement uses TRBV29-1 and TRBJ2-7; TRBD1 aligns across 7 bases. J lost 4 bases, V lost 6 bases, and 9 bases had no gene match. Germline CDR1 and CDR2: SQVTM and ANQGSEA. CDR3 size: 13 residues. In DNA form, the CDR3 reads TGCAGCGTGCCCGAGGCAGGGGGATACGAGCAGTACTTC. Translating it yields CSVPEAGGYEQYF.

This clone was found many times. The chain links TRBV7-6 to TRBJ1-2; D call uncertain. Germline V gene data show CDR1 as SGHVS and CDR2 as FNYEAQ. Between the trimmed V and J ends, which lost 4 bases and 4 bases, there was a span of 7 bases. The CDR3 spans 12 residues. CDR3: CASSSRGYGYTF. The CDR3 bases are TGTGCCAGCAGCTCTCGGGGCTATGGCTACACCTTC.

This chain links TRBV6-1 with TRBJ2-2, with TRBD2 matching 7 bases. The length of the CDR3 is 14 residues. The J segment lost 3 bases and the V segment lost 7 bases, leaving 5 bases of the junction unmatched. Germline CDR1 MNHNS, CDR2 SASEGT. The CDR3 region is CASIRRGDTGELFF. The CDR3 DNA reads TGTGCCAGCATCCGCCGGGGGGACACCGGGGAGCTGTTTTTT.

The V call is TRBV6-1, the J call TRBJ1-2, with unresolved D. There are 15 residues in the CDR3. Germline CDR1 and CDR2: MNHNS and SASEGT. V was cut by 2 bases and J by 4 bases, with 14 bases left in between. The CDR3 sequence: CASSELGIGLYGYTF. The CDR3 coding sequence is TGTGCCAGCAGTGAACTTGGAATTGGGCTCTATGGCTACACCTTC.

The V call is TRBV5-4, the J call TRBJ1-6; 7 bases line up with TRBD1. The CDR3 length is 18 residues. With V trimmed by 5 bases and J by 4 bases, 15 bases remained unmatched. Germline loops: CDR1 SGHNT, CDR2 YYREEE (reference sequence). DNA of the CDR3: TGTGCCAGCAGTTTTCGGACAGGATCCTTACTTTATAATTCACCCCTCCACTTT. Its protein is CASSFRTGSLLYNSPLHF.

The chain combines TRBV6-6 with TRBJ2-5, with 12 bases matching TRBD2. Trimming cost V 7 bases and J 0 bases; bases outside gene matches: 3. The CDR3 sequence is 15 residues long. Germline loops: CDR1 MNHNY, CDR2 SVGAGI (reference sequence). The CDR3: CASTTSGGNQETQYF. CDR3 in DNA: TGTGCCAGCACCACTAGCGGGGGGAACCAAGAGACCCAGTACTTC.

V gene TRBV5-5 combines with J gene TRBJ2-7; no firm D call. Trimming removed 0 bases at V and 1 base at J, with 11 bases between. CDR1 and CDR2 from the germline V gene are SGHKS and YYEKEE (reference sequence). The CDR3 is made up of 15 amino acids. The CDR3 protein is CASSLDGQVSYEQYF. The CDR3 DNA follows: TGTGCCAGCAGCTTGGACGGTCAAGTATCCTACGAGCAGTACTTC.

The rearrangement joins TRBV15 to TRBJ2-2; D not resolved. Germline lookup yields CDR1 LNHNV and CDR2 YYDKDF (reference sequence). V was cut by 1 base and J by 1 base, with 4 bases left in between. This CDR3 has 14 amino acids. The CDR3 spells CATSRGGNTGELFF. The CDR3 bases are TGTGCCACCAGCAGAGGCGGGAACACCGGGGAGCTGTTTTTT.

The chain uses TRBV5-1 and TRBJ2-5; D is undetermined. V was shortened by 4 bases and J by 1 base, with 5 bases between the two germline ends. The CDR3 totals 12 residues. Germline CDR1 and CDR2: SGHRS and YFSETQ. CDR3 region: CASSETQETQYF. CDR3 coding DNA: TGCGCCAGCAGCGAAACCCAAGAGACCCAGTACTTC.

This clone was observed a handful of times. This sequence joins TRBV19 and TRBJ1-6, with D uncertain. There are 12 residues in the CDR3. CDR1 and CDR2 from the germline V gene are LNHDA and SQIVND (reference sequence). V lost 4 bases to trimming and J lost 10 bases, with 8 bases between them. The CDR3 nucleotides read TGTGCCAGTAGTAGTAGACAATCACCCCTCCACTTT. As protein: CASSSRQSPLHF.

The CDR3 nucleotides are TGTGCCAGTAGTCCACGGTCCATCTCCTATAATTCACCCCTCCACTTT. It yields the protein CASSPRSISYNSPLHF. The chain uses TRBV19 and TRBJ1-6; D is undetermined. CDR1 and CDR2 (germline): LNHDA, SQIVND (reference sequence). This CDR3 region has 16 residues. V lost 5 bases to trimming and J lost 0 bases, with 11 bases between them. Combining the CDR3 with reference TRBV19 and TRBJ1-6 gives the whole variable domain DGGITQSPKYLFRKEGQNVTLSCEQNLNHDAMYWYRQDPGQGLRLIYYSQIVNDFQKGDIAEGYSVSREKKESFPLTVTSAQKNPTAFYLCASSPRSISYNSPLHFGNGTRLTVT.

This clone occurred a few times. This sequence joins TRBV5-4 and TRBJ1-1; 8 nucleotides align to TRBD1. Germline-derived CDR1 and CDR2 are SGHNT and YYREEE (reference sequence). CDR3 size: 16 residues. Unmatched junction bases numbered 7, after V lost 2 bases and J lost 1 base. The CDR3 loop is CASSFPGTGGNTEAFF. CDR3 sequence (DNA): TGTGCCAGCAGCTTTCCAGGGACAGGCGGGAACACTGAAGCTTTCTTT.

The chain couples TRBV6-1 to TRBJ1-3, with TRBD1 as a possible D gene (5 bases). CDR3 length: 17 amino acids. Trimming left V 8 bases short and J 3 bases short, with 23 bases between. Germline V gene data show CDR1 as MNHNS and CDR2 as SASEGT. The CDR3: CASCGRDRPLGGNTIYF. In DNA form, the CDR3 reads TGTGCCAGCTGTGGAAGGGACCGACCTCTCGGTGGAAACACCATATATTTT.

This clone came up a few times. The chain uses TRBV2 and TRBJ2-7, with D unresolved. In germline, CDR1 is SNHLY, CDR2 FYNNEI. Trimming took 6 bases from V and 6 from J, leaving 15 bases between them. CDR3 length: 13 amino acids. CDR3: CASSWASGREQYV. The CDR3 bases are TGTGCCAGCAGCTGGGCTAGTGGGCGCGAGCAGTACGTC.

This chain joins TRBV13 and TRBJ2-7; 12 bases fit TRBD2. V trimming: 5 bases; J trimming: 4 bases; junction bases outside the gene matches: 0. This CDR3 has 13 residues. The germline V gene encodes CDR1 PRHDT and CDR2 FYEKMQ (reference sequence). The CDR3 is CASSLAGGYEQYF. For the CDR3, the DNA is TGTGCCAGCAGCCTAGCGGGAGGGTACGAGCAGTACTTC.

This clone has a count of ten or more. This CDR3 is CASSSTGNEAFF. In DNA, the CDR3 is TGTGCCAGCAGCTCAACAGGGAATGAAGCTTTCTTT. The rearrangement joins TRBV13 to TRBJ1-1, with D perhaps TRBD1 (6 bases). V lost 4 bases and J lost 7, with 10 bases in between. Germline V CDR1 and CDR2: PRHDT, FYEKMQ (reference sequence). This CDR3 has 12 residues.

The DNA of the CDR3 is TGTGCCAACCCTCCCCAGGGGAAGGGTGGCTACACCTTC. It specifies CANPPQGKGGYTF. The rearrangement joins TRBV2 to TRBJ1-2; D may be TRBD1 (6 bases). The V end lost 10 bases, the J end lost 7 bases, and 19 bases lay between the germline ends. The CDR3 length is 13 residues. Germline loops: CDR1 SNHLY, CDR2 FYNNEI.

The CDR3 sequence is CASSSPWAGGSYEQYF. The DNA of the CDR3 is TGTGCCAGCAGCTCCCCTTGGGCAGGTGGATCCTACGAGCAGTACTTC. The V gene is TRBV7-8, the J gene TRBJ2-7; no clear D gene. The V end was cut by 4 bases, the J end by 1 base, with 17 bases between. The CDR3 loop spans 16 amino acids. The germline CDR1 and CDR2 sequences are SGHVS and FQNEAQ. The complete variable domain, with remaining parts taken from reference TRBV7-8 and TRBJ2-7, reads GAGVSQSPRYKVAKRGQDVALRCDPISGHVSLFWYQQALGQGPEFLTYFQNEAQLDKSGLPSDRFFAERPEGSVSTLKIQRTQQEDSAVYLCASSSPWAGGSYEQYFGPGTRLTVT.

The V gene is TRBV6-6, the J gene TRBJ1-2; TRBD1 might be the D (6 bases). In germline, CDR1 is MNHNY, CDR2 SVGAGI (reference sequence). V was trimmed by 6 bases and J by 5 bases, leaving 19 bases between them. This CDR3 has 15 amino acids. Here the CDR3 reads CASRPGQGVGYGYTF. The CDR3 DNA reads as TGTGCCAGCAGGCCGGGACAAGGAGTAGGGTATGGCTACACCTTC.

This clone was recorded a few times. J is TRBJ2-1 and V is TRBV11-2; 12 bases line up with TRBD2. Per germline, CDR1 SGHAT and CDR2 FQNNGV. V lost 5 bases, J lost 3 bases, and 2 bases stayed unmatched. CDR3 size: 15 residues. The CDR3 loop reads CASSLLAGGYNEQFF. For the CDR3, the DNA is TGTGCCAGCAGCCTACTAGCGGGAGGCTACAATGAGCAGTTCTTC.

This clone came up a few times. The V call is TRBV5-8, the J call TRBJ1-5, with unresolved D. The germline CDR1 and CDR2 sequences are SGHTS and YDEGEE. This CDR3 has 12 amino acids. V lost 1 base, J lost 5 bases, and 4 bases lay in between. CDR3 region: CASSLSHQPQHF. The CDR3 DNA sequence: TGTGCCAGCAGCTTGAGTCATCAGCCCCAGCATTTT.

This chain joins TRBV9 and TRBJ2-6; the D gene could be TRBD1 or TRBD2 (5 bases each). Trimming stripped 0 bases from V and 12 bases from J, with 13 bases between. Germline-derived CDR1 and CDR2 are SGDLS and YYNGEE. This CDR3 region has 14 residues. DNA of the CDR3: TGTGCCAGCAGCGTAGCAGGGACCCCCTTCGTCCTGACTTTC. This sequence encodes CASSVAGTPFVLTF.

The chain couples TRBV30 to TRBJ1-2; a weak D match, TRBD1 (5 bases). Looked up from germline, CDR1 is GTSNPN and CDR2 is SVGIG (reference sequence). V lost 3 bases, J lost 2 bases, and 13 bases lay in between. This CDR3 is built from 14 residues. The CDR3 DNA follows: TGTGCCTGGAGGCCACGCGGGGCCAACTATGGCTACACCTTC. It specifies CAWRPRGANYGYTF. The entire variable domain, with the rest obtained from reference TRBV30 and TRBJ1-2, is as follows: SQTIHQWPATLVQPVGSPLSLECTVEGTSNPNLYWYRQAAGRGLQLLFYSVGIGQISSEVPQNLSASRPQDRQFILSSKKLLLSDSGFYLCAWRPRGANYGYTFGSGTRLTVV.

V is TRBV7-7 and J is TRBJ2-2; 7 bases line up with TRBD1. V lost 3 bases and J lost 0; bases outside the gene matches: 1. Germline values: CDR1 SSHAT, CDR2 FNYEAQ (reference sequence). The CDR3 consists of 15 residues. The CDR3 spells CASSFGTANTGELFF. The CDR3 DNA is TGTGCCAGCAGCTTTGGGACAGCGAACACCGGGGAGCTGTTTTTT. Full variable domain (remainder filled in from reference TRBV7-7 and TRBJ2-2): GAGVSQSPRYKVTKRGQDVTLRCDPISSHATLYWYQQALGQGPEFLTYFNYEAQPDKSGLPSDRFSAERPEGSISTLTIQRTEQRDSAMYRCASSFGTANTGELFFGEGSRLTVL.

The chain has TRBV6-5 and TRBJ2-3, with D perhaps being TRBD1 or TRBD2 (5 bases each). The CDR3 covers 15 residues. V gave up 0 bases and J gave up 0 bases, with 7 bases separating them. Germline CDR1 is MNHEY and CDR2 is SVGAGI. For the CDR3, the DNA is TGTGCCAGCAGTTACTCGGGGGTTAGCACAGATACGCAGTATTTT. Encoded protein: CASSYSGVSTDTQYF.

V gene TRBV5-1 combines with J gene TRBJ2-3; D gene ambiguous. V shed 3 bases and J shed 2 bases, with 10 bases lying between them. This CDR3 region has 14 residues. The germline V gene has CDR1 SGHRS and CDR2 YFSETQ. The CDR3 region is CASSSRVTTDTQYF. The DNA of the CDR3 is TGCGCCAGCAGCTCTAGGGTAACCACAGATACGCAGTATTTT.

The chain's CDR3 is CATSPTLRRGVQETQYF. DNA for the CDR3: TGTGCCACCAGCCCTACCCTGCGCCGAGGAGTACAAGAGACCCAGTACTTC. The genes are TRBV15 and TRBJ2-5; D unclear. The CDR3 is 17 amino acids. Trimming left V 5 bases short and J 2 bases short, with 21 bases between. Germline-derived CDR1 and CDR2 are LNHNV and YYDKDF (reference sequence).

The table lists this clone with a few counts. The chain recombines TRBV10-1 with TRBJ2-7; 7 bases are a match to TRBD1. Germline assignment: CDR1 WNHNN and CDR2 SYGVQD (reference sequence). The CDR3 runs to 14 residues. J lost 2 bases, V lost 3 bases, and 4 bases had no gene match. The CDR3 coding sequence is TGCGCCAGCAGTGATACAGGGGCCCCCTACGAGCAGTACGTC. It yields the protein CASSDTGAPYEQYV.